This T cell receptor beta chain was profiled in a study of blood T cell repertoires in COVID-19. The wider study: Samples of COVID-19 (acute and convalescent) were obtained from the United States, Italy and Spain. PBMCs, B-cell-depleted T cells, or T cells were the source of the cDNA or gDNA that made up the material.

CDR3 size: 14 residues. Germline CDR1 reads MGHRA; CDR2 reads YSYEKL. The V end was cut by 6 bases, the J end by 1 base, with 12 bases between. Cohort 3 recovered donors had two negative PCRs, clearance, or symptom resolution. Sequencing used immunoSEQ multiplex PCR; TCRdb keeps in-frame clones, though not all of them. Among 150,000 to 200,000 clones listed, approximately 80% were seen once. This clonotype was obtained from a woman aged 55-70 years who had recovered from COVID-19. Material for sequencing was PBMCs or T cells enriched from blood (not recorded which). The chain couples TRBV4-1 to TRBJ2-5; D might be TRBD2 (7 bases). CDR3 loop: CASSRGGLQETQYF. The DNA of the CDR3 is TGCGCCAGCAGTCGCGGGGGCCTCCAAGAGACCCAGTACTTC.